Below, 21 T cell receptor beta chains from the same sample are listed, as sequenced in a study of T cells after yellow fever vaccination. TCRdb used MiXCR to reprocess the 5' RACE reads, holding one entry per CDR3 protein. The sample yields 400,000 or so distinct CDR3 sequences, 6.2% seen once. The sequences come from PBMCs, collected 5 days after the yellow fever booster vaccination. Receptors originate from a man aged 25-45 years who received the YFV17D yellow fever vaccine.

This clonotype turned up a few times. V gene TRBV6-5 combines with J gene TRBJ1-2; possible D gene TRBD1, 5 bases. The length of the CDR3 is 17 residues. CDR1 MNHEY and CDR2 SVGAGI come from the germline V gene. Trimming took off 1 base at V and 1 base at J, with 16 bases between the two ends. The CDR3 DNA reads as TGTGCCAGCAGTTACTGGGGACCGAGGGGCGTTAACTATGGCTACACCTTC. It is translated as CASSYWGPRGVNYGYTF.

Comments on this clonotype: At one end, the junction sequence differs from germline, possibly due to a read error. The chain uses TRBV20-1 and TRBJ2-6; tentatively, D is TRBD1 or TRBD2 (5 bases each). Per the germline V gene, CDR1 is DFQATT and CDR2 is SNEGSKA (reference sequence). CDR3 size: 16 residues. This CDR3 reads CCARSGPTGGANVLTF. The CDR3 DNA reads as TGCTGTGCTAGGTCGGGGCCCACAGGTGGGGCCAACGTCCTGACTTTC.

Ten or more counts support this clonotype. The chain employs TRBV6-2 or TRBV6-3 and TRBJ2-5, with D perhaps matching TRBD1 (7 bases). The CDR3 covers 15 residues. V gave up 2 bases and J gave up 5 bases, with 15 bases separating them. The germline V gene has CDR1 MNHEY and CDR2 SVGEGT. The CDR3 DNA follows: TGTGCCAGCAGTTACGGAGGCAGGGGGAGGGAGACCCAGTACTTC. It is translated as CASSYGGRGRETQYF.

The V gene is TRBV6-1, the J gene TRBJ1-1; D not resolved. There are 15 residues in the CDR3. Germline V CDR1 and CDR2: MNHNS, SASEGT. Trimming stripped 5 bases from V and 2 bases from J, with 15 bases between. CDR3 in amino acids: CASSPRWTSNTEAFF. The CDR3 region has the DNA TGTGCCAGCAGTCCCCGGTGGACTTCAAACACTGAAGCTTTCTTT.

The chain has TRBV20-1 and TRBJ2-3, with D maybe TRBD2 (6 bases). Germline CDR1 and CDR2: DFQATT and SNEGSKA (reference sequence). The V and J ends lost 6 bases and 5 bases respectively, with 18 bases between them. The CDR3 loop spans 14 amino acids. Here the CDR3 DNA reads TGCAGTGCCCTACGGGACTCCCGGGTAGATACGCAGTATTTT. Translated, it gives CSALRDSRVDTQYF.

This clonotype has more than one count but fewer than ten. The chain combines TRBV18 with TRBJ2-7; a weak D match, TRBD2 (6 bases). The ends were cut back, 6 bases at V and 2 bases at J, with 14 bases in the middle. The germline V gene encodes CDR1 KGHSH and CDR2 LQKENI. This CDR3 comprises 14 residues. The CDR3 DNA follows: TGTGCCAGCTCCCCCACTAGCAGTCCCTACGAGCAGTACTTC. Protein product: CASSPTSSPYEQYF.

This clonotype has more than one count but fewer than ten. The CDR3, as DNA: TGTGCCAGCAGTTACGGGCCCTCTAGGTATGGCTACACCTTC. Encoded protein: CASSYGPSRYGYTF. The chain carries TRBV12-3 or TRBV12-4 and TRBJ1-2; D is unresolved. V was pared by 4 bases and J by 5 bases, with 14 bases between. The CDR3 has 14 amino acids.

Comments on this clonotype: A read error may produce the germline difference seen at one junction end. The chain joins TRBV4-1 to TRBJ1-1, with D possibly matching TRBD1 (5 bases). This CDR3 comprises 19 residues. Germline CDR1 reads MGHRA; CDR2 reads YSYEKL. CDR3 sequence reads: CASSVDRGTGRAVNTEAFF. DNA of the CDR3: TGCGCCAGCAGCGTAGACCGAGGGACGGGAAGGGCTGTGAACACTGAAGCCTTCTTT.

This clonotype was detected ten times or more. V and J are TRBV5-1 and TRBJ2-1; a possible D gene is TRBD2 (6 bases). Germline V gene data show CDR1 as SGHRS and CDR2 as YFSETQ. The V end was cut by 0 bases, the J end by 4 bases, with 8 bases between. This CDR3 comprises 14 residues. The CDR3 coding sequence is TGCGCCAGCAGCTTGGGGGACTCATACAATGAGCAGTTCTTC. Translated, it gives CASSLGDSYNEQFF.

CDR3 sequence reads: CASSPVMGVKRNYEQYV. CDR3 DNA sequence: TGTGCCAGCAGCCCGGTCATGGGTGTGAAGCGTAACTACGAGCAGTACGTC. This chain uses TRBV5-6 with TRBJ2-7; D call uncertain. The CDR3 loop spans 17 amino acids. With 4 bases removed from V and 3 bases from J, the gap between germline ends came to 23 bases. Germline CDR1 SGHDT, CDR2 YYEEEE.

Only a few counts were recorded for this clonotype. The chain has TRBV14 and TRBJ2-1; TRBD2 matches 10 bases. Germline assignment: CDR1 SGHDN and CDR2 FVKESK. Losses at the gene ends were 3 bases for V and 7 bases for J; bases not matched to a gene: 9. CDR3 size: 16 residues. The CDR3 sequence: CASSHWASGSRNEQFF. The CDR3 nucleotides read TGTGCCAGCAGCCATTGGGCTAGCGGGAGTAGGAATGAGCAGTTCTTC.

This clonotype has a count of ten or more. Written as DNA, the CDR3 is TGTGCCAGCAGCCCTTTCGGGGGCTACGAGCAGTACTTC. It specifies CASSPFGGYEQYF. The rearrangement uses TRBV11-2 and TRBJ2-7; perhaps TRBD2 as D (6 bases). V lost 5 bases and J 3 bases, leaving 11 bases between the germline ends. This CDR3 has 13 residues. The germline V gene has CDR1 SGHAT and CDR2 FQNNGV.

This rearrangement joins TRBV7-9 to TRBJ2-5, with a weak D call TRBD2 (5 bases). CDR3 length: 13 residues. Per the germline V gene, CDR1 is SEHNR and CDR2 is FQNEAQ (reference sequence). Trimming removed 3 bases at V and 9 bases at J, with 14 bases between. In DNA form, the CDR3 reads TGTGCCAGCAGCTTCTCGGGGTCCCGGGCCCAGTACTTC. It specifies CASSFSGSRAQYF.

This clonotype has a count of ten or more. The chain links TRBV5-1 to TRBJ2-7, with a weak D call TRBD2 (5 bases). CDR1 is SGHRS, CDR2 YFSETQ, per germline. V gave up 5 bases and J gave up 0 bases, with 18 bases separating them. This CDR3 is built from 16 residues. CDR3 residues: CASRHEDGVTSYEQYF. In nucleotides, the CDR3 is TGCGCCAGCAGGCACGAGGACGGGGTCACCTCCTACGAGCAGTACTTC.

This clonotype showed up just a few times. The chain employs TRBV24-1 and TRBJ1-1; 7 bases are shared with TRBD1. Trimming took 2 bases from V and 8 from J; bases not matched to a gene: 4. In germline, CDR1 is KGHDR, CDR2 SFDVKD. The length of the CDR3 is 13 residues. The CDR3 spells CATSDWDRQEAFF. In DNA, the CDR3 is TGTGCCACCAGTGATTGGGACAGACAAGAAGCTTTCTTT.

This clonotype has just a few counts. The rearrangement uses TRBV20-1 and TRBJ2-3, with 8 bases aligning to TRBD1. V gave up 8 bases and J gave up 3 bases; unmatched junction bases: 13. This CDR3 contains 15 residues. Germline CDR1 DFQATT, CDR2 SNEGSKA (reference sequence). Here the CDR3 reads CSTKPQGAGTDTQYF. The CDR3 bases are TGCAGTACAAAACCGCAGGGGGCCGGTACAGATACGCAGTATTTT.

The chain recombines TRBV5-1 with TRBJ2-3; possible D gene TRBD1, 6 bases. The V end lost 0 bases, the J end lost 2 bases, and 7 bases lay between the germline ends. The germline CDR1 and CDR2 sequences are SGHRS and YFSETQ. The CDR3 totals 14 residues. Here the CDR3 reads CASSLGDNTDTQYF. DNA of the CDR3: TGCGCCAGCAGCTTGGGGGACAACACAGATACGCAGTATTTT.

In its sample, this clonotype was seen a few times. The chain uses TRBV5-1 and TRBJ2-2; TRBD2 matches at 11 bases. This CDR3 has 18 amino acids. Per germline, CDR1 SGHRS and CDR2 YFSETQ. The V gene end was trimmed by 4 bases and the J gene end by 10 bases; junction bases not matched to a gene: 18. CDR3 loop: CASSPELTSGRLKTELFF. In nucleotides, the CDR3 is TGCGCCAGCAGCCCGGAATTAACTAGCGGGAGACTTAAGACGGAGCTGTTTTTT.

This clonotype was seen once. It may be a read error: a sequence one base away is much more abundant. Because it lacks the conserved phenylalanine or tryptophan at the end, this CDR3 is likely a read error. V and J are TRBV9 and TRBJ2-7; D gene uncertain. Germline loops: CDR1 SGDLS, CDR2 YYNGEE. The V gene lost 3 bases and the J gene lost 3 bases, with 1 base spanning the gap. CDR3 size: 10 residues. CDR3 sequence (DNA): TGTGCCAGCAGCGGCTACGAGCAGTACTAC. It translates to CASSGYEQYY.

The V call is TRBV5-5, the J call TRBJ2-3; no clear D. The germline V and J ends were trimmed by 4 bases and 6 bases, with 18 bases remaining between them. Germline V gene sequence: CDR1 SGHKS, CDR2 YYEKEE (reference sequence). There are 15 residues in the CDR3. The CDR3 sequence is CASSTWTASRDTQYF. As DNA, the CDR3 is TGTGCCAGCAGCACCTGGACGGCCAGCCGGGATACGCAGTATTTT.

J is TRBJ2-7 and V is TRBV13; TRBD2 aligns across 14 bases. The germline V gene has CDR1 PRHDT and CDR2 FYEKMQ (reference sequence). The V and J ends lost 5 bases and 2 bases, in that order; junction bases with no gene match: 8. The CDR3 covers 17 residues. CDR3 in amino acids: CASSDTTSGREPYEQYF. As DNA, the CDR3 is TGTGCCAGCAGCGACACGACTAGCGGGAGGGAGCCCTACGAGCAGTACTTC.